This TCR beta chain was retrieved from a study of T cells after yellow fever vaccination. For the study at large: Researchers used SMART-Seq v4 Ultra Low Input to prepare fractions that had low cell numbers.

CDR3 size: 15 residues. Trimming removed 4 bases from V and 1 base from J; junction bases left unmatched: 4. Per the germline V gene, CDR1 is LGHNA and CDR2 is YNFKEQ. TCRdb passed the 5' RACE reads through MiXCR, listing each CDR3 protein once. The sample holds 45,000 to 75,000 distinct CDR3 sequences, 4.5% to 6% seen once. The study's findings and limits: It was a small share of clonotypes that appeared in both CD4 and CD8 compartments. Sorted memory subsets showed almost no vaccine-responding clonotypes on day 0.

J is TRBJ2-3 and V is TRBV4-2; 8 bases align to TRBD1. This specimen was PBMCs, either bulk or a sorted T-cell subset (CD4+, CD8+, memory, or dextramer-sorted; not recorded which), taken on the day of the yellow fever booster vaccination. The clonotype comes from a man between 18 and 35 years old who received the YFV17D yellow fever vaccine. The CDR3 loop is CASSLQDRGTDTQYF. CDR3 DNA: TGTGCCAGCAGCCTCCAGGACAGGGGCACAGATACGCAGTATTTT.